Shown below are 31 T cell receptor beta chains from a single sample sequenced in a study of OX40 agonist ivuxolimab in advanced cancers. Receptor libraries were prepared by the immunoSEQ multiplex PCR assay. Entries here come from immuneACCESS through TCRdb and include only in-frame sequences with V and J called. Some clones fail to appear in such tables; in the studies checked, an unresolved V gene covers under half of the shortfall, and the cause of the remainder is unknown. The sample table records 55,000 to 75,000 clones; about 88% of these occur just once. The ten biggest clones cover 0.85% to 1.4% of the sample. The specimen was CD4+ or CD8+ T cells sorted from blood, collected in a trial of the OX40 agonist ivuxolimab. Source of these receptors: an adult with an advanced solid tumor such as melanoma, head and neck, liver or kidney cancer.

The rearrangement uses TRBV7-9 and TRBJ2-1; no firm D call. Trimming left V 2 bases short and J 2 bases short, with 7 bases between. The CDR3 extends over 14 amino acids. Germline values: CDR1 SEHNR, CDR2 FQNEAQ (reference sequence). The CDR3 nucleotides read TGTGCCAGCAGCTTAAAACTTACCTACAATGAGCAGTTCTTC. This gives the protein CASSLKLTYNEQFF.

This clone has a single count. This chain connects TRBV28 to TRBJ1-2, with D possibly matching TRBD1 (6 bases). The CDR3 extends over 12 amino acids. In germline, CDR1 is MDHEN, CDR2 SYDVKM. Deletions cut 7 bases from V and 4 bases from J, with 10 bases between. Written as DNA, the CDR3 is TGTGCCAGCACTACAGGGACCTATGGCTACACCTTC. This codes for CASTTGTYGYTF.

The CDR3 region is CASSQVDSSGNTIYF. CDR3 sequence (DNA): TGTGCCAGCAGCCAAGTAGACAGCTCTGGAAACACCATATATTTT. The chain recombines TRBV4-2 with TRBJ1-3; D is perhaps TRBD1 (5 bases). The CDR3 spans 15 residues. Trimming removed 1 base at V and 0 bases at J, with 7 bases between. Germline assignment: CDR1 LGHNA and CDR2 YNFKEQ.

V gene TRBV13 combines with J gene TRBJ2-7; D not certain. This CDR3 region has 13 residues. The V end lost 1 base, the J end lost 2 bases, and 6 bases lay between the germline ends. Germline lookup yields CDR1 PRHDT and CDR2 FYEKMQ (reference sequence). CDR3 in amino acids: CASSLEPAYEQYF. CDR3 DNA: TGTGCCAGCAGCTTAGAACCAGCCTACGAGCAGTACTTC.

This chain joins TRBV7-2 and TRBJ2-7; 9 nucleotides match TRBD2. From germline, CDR1 is SGHTA and CDR2 FQGNSA. The CDR3 has 16 residues. V was clipped by 1 base and J by 2 bases; unmatched bases: 6. The chain's CDR3 is CASSLEASGVTYEQYF. The CDR3 region has the DNA TGTGCCAGCAGCTTAGAGGCTAGCGGGGTTACCTACGAGCAGTACTTC.

The rearrangement joins TRBV11-3 to TRBJ1-1, with 8 nucleotides matching TRBD1. This CDR3 has 14 amino acids. Germline CDR1 reads SGHNT; CDR2 reads YENEEA. The ends lost 4 bases at V and 2 bases at J; junction bases unmatched: 3. CDR3 nucleotides: TGTGCCAGCAGCTCCACAGGGGGAAACACTGAAGCTTTCTTT. It translates to CASSSTGGNTEAFF.

The rearrangement joins TRBV7-2 to TRBJ1-5; TRBD1 aligns across 8 bases. V was clipped by 0 bases and J by 7 bases; unmatched bases: 2. The CDR3 contains 14 residues. CDR1 is SGHTA, CDR2 FQGNSA, per germline. DNA for the CDR3: TGTGCCAGCAGCTTAGCAAGGGACAGGCAGCCCCAGCATTTT. Its protein product is CASSLARDRQPQHF.

The rearrangement links TRBV7-9 to TRBJ2-3, with TRBD2 matching over 12 bases. Trimming at V came to 0 bases and at J to 1 base, leaving 8 bases not matched to a gene. The CDR3 is 19 residues long. CDR1 and CDR2 (germline): SEHNR, FQNEAQ (reference sequence). The CDR3: CASSLARLAGVRGTDTQYF. The CDR3 DNA follows: TGTGCCAGCAGCTTAGCTAGACTAGCGGGAGTGCGGGGCACAGATACGCAGTATTTT.

The chain links TRBV4-3 to TRBJ2-7, with 9 bases matching TRBD1. V shed 4 bases and J 3 bases; nucleotides not matched to a gene: 7. The CDR3 sequence is 15 residues long. CDR1 and CDR2 (germline): LGHNA, YSLEER. CDR3 in amino acids: CASSRGQGTFYEQYF. CDR3 DNA: TGCGCCAGCAGCCGCGGACAGGGGACCTTCTACGAGCAGTACTTC.

V is TRBV19 and J is TRBJ1-4; no definite D call. This CDR3 has 14 residues. CDR1 is LNHDA, CDR2 SQIVND, per germline (reference sequence). V lost 5 bases to trimming and J lost 6 bases, with 13 bases between them. DNA for the CDR3: TGTGCCAGTAGTGCTCAGCGGTGGGATGAAAAACTGTTTTTT. Its translation is CASSAQRWDEKLFF.

The chain employs TRBV7-2 and TRBJ2-2; weak D call: TRBD2 (6 bases). Germline V lookup: CDR1 SGHTA, CDR2 FQGNSA. V was shortened by 4 bases and J by 5 bases, with 14 bases between the two germline ends. The CDR3 totals 15 residues. This CDR3 is CASSSEYGGTGELFF. CDR3 DNA sequence: TGTGCCAGCAGCTCCGAATACGGGGGAACCGGGGAGCTGTTTTTT.

The chain carries TRBV7-6 and TRBJ2-1; 7 bases line up with TRBD2. This CDR3 has 14 amino acids. Trimming took 2 bases from V and 8 from J; bases not matched to a gene: 6. The germline V gene has CDR1 SGHVS and CDR2 FNYEAQ. CDR3 bases: TGTGCCAGCAGCTTAAACGGACTAGGCTATGAGCAGTTCTTC. Translation gives CASSLNGLGYEQFF.

The chain couples TRBV4-1 to TRBJ2-1, with 8 bases matching TRBD2. This CDR3 spans 13 amino acids. V gave up 0 bases and J gave up 9 bases; unmatched junction bases: 1. Germline CDR1 is MGHRA and CDR2 is YSYEKL. CDR3 loop: CASSQEGLGEQFF. The CDR3 nucleotides are TGCGCCAGCAGCCAAGAGGGACTAGGTGAGCAGTTCTTC.

The genes are TRBV19 and TRBJ2-7; TRBD1 matches at 7 bases. CDR3 length: 14 amino acids. Trimming cost V 1 base and J 3 bases; bases outside gene matches: 3. Germline lookup yields CDR1 LNHDA and CDR2 SQIVND (reference sequence). The CDR3: CASSIATGYYEQYF. CDR3 sequence (DNA): TGTGCCAGTAGTATAGCGACAGGGTACTACGAGCAGTACTTC.

The chain's CDR3 is CAWSRGGLAEQYF. CDR3 bases: TGTGCCTGGAGTCGAGGGGGGCTGGCCGAGCAGTACTTC. The chain employs TRBV30 and TRBJ2-7, with D perhaps being TRBD1 or TRBD2 (6 bases each). V was shortened by 2 bases and J by 6 bases, with 14 bases between the two germline ends. There are 13 residues in the CDR3. CDR1 is GTSNPN and CDR2 is SVGIG in the germline V gene (reference sequence).

The chain uses TRBV4-1 and TRBJ1-5, with D possibly TRBD1 on 6 matching bases. The CDR3 covers 17 residues. CDR1 is MGHRA and CDR2 is YSYEKL in the germline V gene. V was trimmed by 1 base and J by 6 bases, leaving 19 bases between them. CDR3 bases: TGCGCCAGCAGCCAAGGGCGACAGGCAGGGTATGTTCAGCCCCAGCATTTT. This translates into CASSQGRQAGYVQPQHF.

The chain is built from TRBV5-1 and TRBJ2-7; D tentatively fits TRBD1 or TRBD2 (5 bases each). The ends were cut back, 4 bases at V and 3 bases at J, with 17 bases in the middle. The length of the CDR3 is 15 residues. From germline, CDR1 is SGHRS and CDR2 YFSETQ. Written as DNA, the CDR3 is TGCGCCAGCAGCCCACGGGACGAAGGATTCTACGAGCAGTACTTC. This translates into CASSPRDEGFYEQYF.

The chain recombines TRBV11-2 with TRBJ2-3; 8 bases align to TRBD1. Trimming took 2 bases from V and 0 from J; bases not matched to a gene: 7. The CDR3 length is 17 residues. CDR1 is SGHAT, CDR2 FQNNGV, per germline. CDR3 amino acids: CASSLNPTGASTDTQYF. CDR3 nucleotides: TGTGCCAGCAGCTTAAACCCGACAGGGGCGAGCACAGATACGCAGTATTTT.

This chain joins TRBV4-2 and TRBJ1-5; D is undetermined. Germline loops: CDR1 LGHNA, CDR2 YNFKEQ. V lost 0 bases and J lost 1, with 4 bases in between. This CDR3 is built from 14 residues. The CDR3 loop is CASSQEISNQPQHF. CDR3 DNA sequence: TGTGCCAGCAGCCAAGAGATCAGCAATCAGCCCCAGCATTTT.

V and J are TRBV7-9 and TRBJ2-1; D is tentatively TRBD1 or TRBD2 (5 bases each). The length of the CDR3 is 16 residues. Trimming pared 5 bases from V and 4 bases from J, leaving 18 bases between. Germline CDR1 and CDR2: SEHNR and FQNEAQ (reference sequence). As DNA, the CDR3 is TGTGCCAGCAGCCAACCCGGGACCGAGTTTTACAATGAGCAGTTCTTC. Its translation is CASSQPGTEFYNEQFF.

The V gene is TRBV5-6, the J gene TRBJ2-1; TRBD1 might be the D (5 bases). Trimming took off 4 bases at V and 5 bases at J, with 13 bases between the two ends. The CDR3 is 14 residues long. CDR1 is SGHDT and CDR2 is YYEEEE in the germline V gene. The CDR3: CASSKDRTDNEQFF. The CDR3 bases are TGTGCCAGCAGCAAAGACAGAACCGACAATGAGCAGTTCTTC.

V and J are TRBV21-1 and TRBJ2-7; the table's D call, TRBD1, was not checked against the DNA. TRBV21-1 is shown as a pseudogene. The length of the CDR3 is 14 residues. CDR3 in DNA: TGTGCCAGCAGCAAAGGGACACCTTCCTACGAGCAGTACTTC. This encodes CASSKGTPSYEQYF.

This clone was recorded only once. This chain connects TRBV7-2 to TRBJ2-3, with 14 bases aligning to TRBD2. Trimming removed 2 bases from V and 6 bases from J; junction bases left unmatched: 4. The CDR3 runs 16 residues. Germline V lookup: CDR1 SGHTA, CDR2 FQGNSA. In DNA form, the CDR3 reads TGTGCCAGCAGCTTACTGGGACTAGCGGGAGCGGATACGCAGTATTTT. Protein: CASSLLGLAGADTQYF.

This chain links TRBV6-6 with TRBJ1-2, with D unclear. V shed 6 bases and J shed 6 bases, with 14 bases lying between them. This CDR3 region has 13 residues. The V gene's germline CDR1 is MNHNY and CDR2 SVGAGI (reference sequence). The CDR3 DNA reads as TGTGCCAGCAGAGATTCGGGGATCGATGGCTACACCTTC. This codes for CASRDSGIDGYTF.

V and J are TRBV11-2 and TRBJ2-5; D possibly corresponds to TRBD2 (5 bases). The CDR3 consists of 16 residues. Germline V lookup: CDR1 SGHAT, CDR2 FQNNGV. V dropped 5 bases and J dropped 2 bases, with 18 bases sitting between them. The CDR3 coding sequence is TGTGCCAGCAGCCCCCTAAGCCAGCGGCTACAAGAGACCCAGTACTTC. Encoded protein: CASSPLSQRLQETQYF.

This chain connects TRBV29-1 to TRBJ2-5; TRBD2 matches 14 bases. V shed 6 bases and J 5 bases; nucleotides not matched to a gene: 8. The CDR3 is 15 residues long. From germline, CDR1 is SQVTM and CDR2 ANQGSEA. The CDR3 here is CSVGTSGRVWETQYF. In nucleotides, the CDR3 is TGCAGCGTGGGGACTAGCGGGAGAGTCTGGGAGACCCAGTACTTC.

The chain links TRBV28 to TRBJ1-3, with a possible D match to TRBD1 (6 bases). The V gene lost 6 bases and the J gene lost 0 bases, with 12 bases spanning the gap. Looked up from germline, CDR1 is MDHEN and CDR2 is SYDVKM. CDR3 length equals 15 residues. CDR3 loop: CASSPDSHSGNTIYF. In nucleotides, the CDR3 is TGTGCCAGCAGCCCGGACAGCCACTCTGGAAACACCATATATTTT.

The chain joins TRBV5-4 to TRBJ2-7, with D possibly being TRBD1 (6 bases). V was cut by 4 bases and J by 0 bases, with 11 bases left in between. This CDR3 region has 14 residues. Germline assignment: CDR1 SGHNT and CDR2 YYREEE (reference sequence). CDR3: CASSPDSFSYEQYF. For the CDR3, the DNA is TGTGCCAGCAGCCCGGACAGCTTCTCCTACGAGCAGTACTTC. Filled out from reference TRBV5-4 and TRBJ2-7, the complete variable domain reads ETGVTQSPTHLIKTRGQQVTLRCSSQSGHNTVSWYQQALGQGPQFIFQYYREEENGRGNFPPRFSGLQFPNYSSELNVNALELDDSALYLCASSPDSFSYEQYFGPGTRLTVT.

This clone was seen a few times. The chain employs TRBV20-1 and TRBJ1-1; no clear D. Trimming removed 6 bases at V and 5 bases at J, with 10 bases between. Germline CDR1 is DFQATT and CDR2 is SNEGSKA (reference sequence). This CDR3 is 11 amino acids long. The CDR3 DNA follows: TGCAGTGCCCCTAAGTCAACTGAAGCTTTCTTT. This gives the protein CSAPKSTEAFF.

The chain employs TRBV29-1 and TRBJ2-7; the D gene is possibly TRBD2 (5 bases). Germline-derived CDR1 and CDR2 are SQVTM and ANQGSEA. This CDR3 comprises 11 residues. Trimming left V 4 bases short and J 6 bases short, with 10 bases between. The CDR3 DNA sequence: TGCAGCGTTGTACTAGTAGGCGAGCAGTACTTC. Amino acids: CSVVLVGEQYF.

The chain is built from TRBV2 and TRBJ1-4; 10 bases are a match to TRBD1. Unmatched junction bases numbered 2, after V lost 4 bases and J lost 3 bases. The CDR3 runs 15 residues. CDR1 and CDR2 (germline): SNHLY, FYNNEI. DNA of the CDR3: TGTGCCAGCAGTGGACAGGGGGCCCCTAATGAAAAACTGTTTTTT. Amino acid sequence: CASSGQGAPNEKLFF.